This record concerns one T cell receptor (beta chain) sequence. No cognate antigen has been identified for it. One base away there is no much larger clone; base qualities are not given. Each collaborating institution followed its own protocols to collect whole blood in K2EDTA tubes. For TCRbeta analysis, collaborators shipped samples in one of three forms: frozen whole blood, isolated PBMCs, or DNA extracted from either of those sample types. The sample comes from a study of blood T cell repertoires in COVID-19 (TCRdb year 2020). Regarding the study in general: The collaborator samples originated in the United States, Italy and Spain and spanned the acute and convalescent phases of COVID-19. Subjects who had been exposed to COVID-19, were actively infected with it, or had recovered from it provided the deeply sampled blood TCRbeta repertoires that made up the dataset. The samples were drawn from the first 160 participants of the ongoing ImmuneRACE study and from some 1,300 subjects provided by 6 global collaborators. The material from the prospective study consisted of cDNA or gDNA derived from T cells, B-cell-depleted T cells, or PBMCs. Nearly every sample came with metadata listing a de-identified subject ID, COVID-19 status, age in years and sex. Where available, HLA class I and class II types were taken from metadata supplied by the sample provider and were not determined by assay-based typing. The repertoires were released in a freely available public database meant as a resource for research on the immune response to SARS-CoV-2.

Study-wide conclusions, independent of this receptor: How much clinical and demographic metadata was included differed by source and by participant, and the metadata was provided uncurated.

TCRbeta CDR3 regions were amplified from genomic DNA by means of the immunoSEQ Assay, a bias-controlled multiplex PCR. As for how the authors treated the data: The number of nucleated cells in each sample was estimated by amplification of reference gene primers within the assay. To quantify the absolute abundance of each unique TCRbeta CDR3 rearrangement, sequence reads were collapsed and filtered. For each sample, productive Simpson clonality was calculated as the square root of Simpson's diversity index over productive rearrangements. TCRdb carries this immuneACCESS record with in-frame sequences only. Its versions omit some clonotypes, under half of them owing to an unresolved V gene in the studies checked, with the rest unexplained. V, J and clone size reflect that table, while D and trimming were determined from the DNA. This sample has about 74,000 clones in its table, and 90% of those were observed once. The ten largest clonotypes hold 1.3% to 1.5% of the sample.

The receptor was isolated from a man aged 45-65 years with acute or convalescent COVID-19. The material sequenced was peripheral blood.

The DNA sequence is TGTGCCAGCTCACTGTCAGGGCCTAACACTGAAGCTTTCTTT. This gives the protein CASSLSGPNTEAFF. The receptor chain draws on TRBV18 and TRBJ1-1; perhaps TRBD1 is the D gene, with 5 bases matching. The germline V gene yields KGHSH for CDR1 and LQKENI for CDR2. The CDR3 runs 14 residues from the cysteine to the phenylalanine. Only the CDR3 DNA stays, 42 bases, in frame from base 1. Relative to germline, V is 4 bases shorter and J is 2 bases shorter, with 11 bases between their ends.